Sequencing of this T cell receptor beta chain was carried out in a study of cytomegalovirus exposure and HLA in healthy donors. This clone appeared once. Its antigen is not identified. PCR used 60 Vbeta primers and 13 Jbeta primers. Method: immunoSEQ multiplex PCR; TCRdb's copy keeps in-frame clones and lacks some. Of about 130,000 clones detected, 72% appear once; the ten largest clones hold less than 4.5%. This CDR3 has 16 amino acids. Germline V gives CDR1 MNHEY, CDR2 SMNVEV (reference sequence). V lost 4 bases and J lost 7, with 20 bases in between. General observations from the study: Confirmation in vitro established that a few CMV-associated chains were specific for CMV antigens. In presence/absence analyses, roughly uniform sequencing depth across donors was assumed. Using the classifier, cytomegalovirus status was reportedly diagnosed with high specificity and sensitivity.

V and J are TRBV27 and TRBJ1-5, with a possible D match to TRBD1 (6 bases). The source is a man aged 50-59 years in good health and CMV-seropositive. The specimen was PBMCs. The CDR3 reads CASSSSTGLTGQPQHF. CDR3 sequence (DNA): TGTGCCAGCAGTTCTTCCACAGGGTTAACGGGGCAGCCCCAGCATTTT.